Listed below are T cell receptor beta chains from one sample, sequenced in a study of beta chain features in type 1 diabetes. Sequencing used immunoSEQ multiplex PCR; TCRdb keeps in-frame clones, though not all of them. This table has 160,000 or so clones, around 10% appearing once. Sequenced: central memory CD4+ T cells from blood. These receptors were taken from a man between 18 and 35 years old in good health. Both conserved end residues are part of each CDR3. The order of the fields is V gene, CDR3 length, clone size, D gene, J gene, CDR3 DNA, CDR3 protein. D genes are given only for firm matches. Size is omitted from some rows. Given values are once, few, many or a class for expanded clones.

TRBV18	16	-	TRBD1	TRBJ1-1	TGTGCCAGCTCACCACGTCATGGACAGGGGGACACTGAAGCTTTCTTT	CASSPRHGQGDTEAFF
TRBV5-4	15	-	TRBD2	TRBJ2-5	TGTGCCAGCAGCCGGACTAGCGCAAAACAAGAGACCCAGTACTTC	CASSRTSAKQETQYF
TRBV29-1	14	-	-	TRBJ1-1	TGCAGCGTCACCATTGGGGCGGGGAACACTGAAGCTTTCTTT	CSVTIGAGNTEAFF
TRBV4-1	16	few	-	TRBJ1-1	TGCGCCAGCAGCCGGCCCGGCGGCAGACCTTTAACTGAAGCTTTCTTT	CASSRPGGRPLTEAFF
TRBV7-2	14	few	-	TRBJ1-2	TGTGCCAGCAGCACCGCCGGGACCAACTATGGCTACACCTTC	CASSTAGTNYGYTF
TRBV7-2	15	once	-	TRBJ1-2	TGTGCCAGCAGCGATCAGGGGAACGCTAACTATGGCTACACCTTC	CASSDQGNANYGYTF
TRBV14	16	-	-	TRBJ2-3	TGTGCCAGCAGCCTTCAGGTGGGCTGGGAGACAGATACGCAGTATTTT	CASSLQVGWETDTQYF
TRBV23-1	16	once	-	TRBJ1-4	TGCGCCAGCAGTCTCCAACCGGGTACTAAAGGGGAAAAACTGTTTTTT	CASSLQPGTKGEKLFF
TRBV11-2	13	-	-	TRBJ2-6	TGTGCCAGCAGCTTCACTGGGGCCAACGTCCTGACTTTC	CASSFTGANVLTF
TRBV7-9	12	few	TRBD1	TRBJ2-4	TGTGCCAGCAGCTCGGCCGGGACAGTCCAGTACTTC	CASSSAGTVQYF
TRBV19	14	-	-	TRBJ2-2	TGTGCCAGTACCCTAGCCGCGAACACCGGGGAGCTGTTTTTT	CASTLAANTGELFF
TRBV25-1	16	-	TRBD2	TRBJ2-1	TGTGCCAGCAGTGAAGAGCGGGGGGCCCACTACAATGAGCAGTTCTTC	CASSEERGAHYNEQFF
TRBV4-3	14	few	-	TRBJ1-2	TGCGCCAGCAGCCAGGGCAGCTTTAACTATGGCTACACCTTC	CASSQGSFNYGYTF
TRBV4-2	14	few	-	TRBJ2-3	TGTGCCAGCAGCCAAGAATCAGTCACAGATACGCAGTATTTT	CASSQESVTDTQYF
TRBV5-1	15	-	-	TRBJ2-5	TGCGCCAGCAGCTTGGCCTGGCGCCAGGAGGAGACCCAGTACTTC	CASSLAWRQEETQYF
TRBV5-4	16	few	TRBD1	TRBJ1-1	TGTGCCAGCAGCTTCAGGACAGGGGGCGTGGGCACTGAAGCTTTCTTT	CASSFRTGGVGTEAFF
TRBV5-1	12	few	-	TRBJ2-7	TGCGCCAGCAGCCTAATAGGATGGGAGCAGTACTTC	CASSLIGWEQYF
TRBV5-1	14	-	TRBD1	TRBJ1-1	TGCGCCAGCTTCCGGGACAGGGGAGACACTGAAGCTTTCTTT	CASFRDRGDTEAFF
TRBV9	15	-	TRBD2	TRBJ2-2	TGTGCCAGCAGCTCCGGGACTAGGACCACCGGGGAGCTGTTTTTT	CASSSGTRTTGELFF
TRBV1	13	-	-	TRBJ1-1	TGCACCAGGGGCTTGGGACAGTACACTGAAGCTTTCTTT	CTRGLGQYTEAFF
TRBV7-2	16	-	-	TRBJ1-1	TGTGCCAGCAGCTTAGATCCGCGGAAGCGCGGCACTGAAGCTTTCTTT	CASSLDPRKRGTEAFF
TRBV25-1	14	-	-	TRBJ2-1	TGTGCCAGCAGGGCAGGAGGTGTGGGGAATGAGCAGTTCTTC	CASRAGGVGNEQFF
TRBV7-2	13	-	-	TRBJ2-1	TGTGCCAGCAGCTTAGCGCCGGGAAGTGAGCAGTTCTTC	CASSLAPGSEQFF
TRBV4-3	14	few	-	TRBJ2-1	TGCGCCAGCAGCCAAGATTTGGGATACAATGAGCAGTTCTTC	CASSQDLGYNEQFF
TRBV14	18	-	-	TRBJ2-1	TGTGCCAGCAGGTCCAGCCGGGACCTCAACTCGGGATACAATGAGCAGTTCTTC	CASRSSRDLNSGYNEQFF
TRBV7-9	17	many	TRBD2	TRBJ2-1	TGTGCCAGCAGCCCCCTAACTAGCGGGGGGTTCAGGAATGAGCAGTTCTTC	CASSPLTSGGFRNEQFF
TRBV5-1	12	few	TRBD1	TRBJ1-2	TGCGCCAGCGTGGGACAGGGAGCGGCCTACACCTTC	CASVGQGAAYTF
TRBV11-2	14	few	TRBD1	TRBJ2-5	TGTGCCAGCAGCTTACGGACAGGGGAGGAGACCCAGTACTTC	CASSLRTGEETQYF
TRBV28	14	few	-	TRBJ2-1	TGTGCCAGCAGCTCAGGGGCGTCATACAATGAGCAGTTCTTC	CASSSGASYNEQFF
TRBV11-1	14	-	-	TRBJ2-7	TGTGCCAGCAGCTTGCCAGGCAGGGAGACCGAGCAGTACTTC	CASSLPGRETEQYF
TRBV18	13	few	TRBD1	TRBJ1-2	TGTGCCAGCTCACCCGACAGGGCCTATGGCTACACCTTC	CASSPDRAYGYTF
TRBV9	14	few	-	TRBJ2-7	TGTGCCAGCAGCGTAGGGGCAGGGATTGGCGAGCAGTACTTC	CASSVGAGIGEQYF
TRBV7-2	14	-	TRBD1	TRBJ2-1	TGTGCCAGCAGCTTAGCGACAGGGAGAAATGAGCAGTTCTTC	CASSLATGRNEQFF
TRBV7-3	14	-	-	TRBJ2-1	TGTGCCAGCAGCTTGGGGCACAGGGCAAGTGGGCAGTTCTTC	CASSLGHRASGQFF
TRBV7-2	14	few	TRBD2	TRBJ2-3	TGTGCCAGCAGCCTTGGACTAGCGTCCGATACGCAGTATTTT	CASSLGLASDTQYF
TRBV6-6	14	-	-	TRBJ1-4	TGTGCCAGCAGTTCGCGGCAGGGGAATGAAAAACTGTTTTTT	CASSSRQGNEKLFF
TRBV9	13	-	-	TRBJ1-1	TGTGCCAGCAGCGTAGGCGGTTACACTGAAGCTTTCTTT	CASSVGGYTEAFF
TRBV7-9	14	medium-sized	-	TRBJ1-2	TGTGCCAGCAGTTTCTACCGGGGCAACTATGGCTACACCTTC	CASSFYRGNYGYTF
TRBV11-2	14	many	TRBD1	TRBJ2-3	TGTGCCAGCAGCTACAGGGGTAGCACAGATACGCAGTATTTT	CASSYRGSTDTQYF
TRBV19	17	-	-	TRBJ1-2	TGTGCCAGTAGTATAGACGTACAGGGACCGGATAACTATGGCTACACCTTC	CASSIDVQGPDNYGYTF
TRBV6-5	15	-	TRBD2	TRBJ2-5	TGTGCCAGCATGACTAGCGGGAGAGTAGGGGAGACCCAGTACTTC	CASMTSGRVGETQYF
TRBV4-1	15	few	TRBD2	TRBJ2-5	TGCGCCAGCAGCCACCTAGCGGGCGAGGGGGAGACCCAGTACTTC	CASSHLAGEGETQYF